The 13 T cell receptor beta chains reported below all come from one sample, sequenced in a study of control samples from healthy donors and cancer patients (TCRdb year 2020). Library preparation employed the immunoSEQ multiplex PCR assay. TCRdb provides this immuneACCESS table in a form limited to in-frame rearrangements. Some clones are lacking; in checked studies, under half of them reflect an unresolved V gene, and why the rest are absent is not known. In this sample the table shows 150,000 or so clones, 80% to 95% of which occur a single time. Roughly 1.9% of the sample comes from the top ten. Sample: blood. The receptors were gathered from a woman between 50 and 59 years old in good health.

The chain is built from TRBV2 and TRBJ1-1, with 7 bases lining up with TRBD1. This CDR3 region has 13 residues. V dropped 8 bases and J dropped 2; count of bases not matched to a gene: 5. Germline CDR1 SNHLY, CDR2 FYNNEI. The CDR3 here is CASVGQANTEAFF. CDR3 nucleotide sequence: TGTGCCAGCGTCGGACAGGCCAACACTGAAGCTTTCTTT.

V is TRBV27 and J is TRBJ1-5; D gene unclear. The V end was cut by 0 bases, the J end by 0 bases, with 6 bases between. Germline loops: CDR1 MNHEY, CDR2 SMNVEV (reference sequence). This CDR3 region has 15 residues. The CDR3 DNA is TGTGCCAGCAGTTTATCGATGAATAGCAATCAGCCCCAGCATTTT. Its protein is CASSLSMNSNQPQHF.

This chain joins TRBV3-1 (or the pseudogene TRBV3-2) and TRBJ1-1, with D possibly matching TRBD1 (6 bases). Deletions cut 8 bases from V and 3 bases from J, with 19 bases between. Germline V CDR1 and CDR2: LGHDT, YNNKEL (reference sequence). This CDR3 region has 15 residues. The CDR3 bases are TGTGCCAGCGCCCCAACGGGACAATTGTACACTGAAGCTTTCTTT. Its protein product is CASAPTGQLYTEAFF.

J is TRBJ1-2 and V is TRBV7-9; unclear D gene. The CDR3 spans 11 residues. V shed 5 bases and J shed 9 bases, with 10 bases lying between them. Germline CDR1 reads SEHNR; CDR2 reads FQNEAQ (reference sequence). CDR3 DNA sequence: TGTGCCAGCAGCGCGTCCTTCCGCTACACCTTC. Residues: CASSASFRYTF. The whole variable domain, remainder taken from reference TRBV7-9 and TRBJ1-2, is DTGVSQNPRHKITKRGQNVTFRCDPISEHNRLYWYRQTLGQGPEFLTYFQNEAQLEKSRLLSDRFSAERPKGSFSTLEIQRTEQGDSAMYLCASSASFRYTFGSGTRLTVV.

This sequence joins TRBV29-1 and TRBJ1-1; D is unresolved. V dropped 4 bases and J dropped 7 bases, with 19 bases sitting between them. The CDR3 contains 14 residues. Germline CDR1 and CDR2: SQVTM and ANQGSEA. CDR3 amino acids: CSVGMRLATIEAFF. DNA for the CDR3: TGCAGCGTTGGGATGAGGTTGGCAACCATTGAAGCTTTCTTT.

The chain has TRBV5-1 and TRBJ1-2; tentative D call: TRBD1 (6 bases). Looked up from germline, CDR1 is SGHRS and CDR2 is YFSETQ. CDR3 size: 14 residues. Trimming pared 2 bases from V and 5 bases from J, leaving 13 bases between. The chain's CDR3 is CASSLGTGRYGYTF. The CDR3 nucleotides read TGCGCCAGCAGCTTAGGAACAGGGCGGTATGGCTACACCTTC.

In this sample, this clone turned up once. V is TRBV5-8 and J is TRBJ1-1; D not resolved. This CDR3 has 15 residues. Germline V gene sequence: CDR1 SGHTS, CDR2 YDEGEE. Trimming removed 3 bases from V and 1 base from J, with 13 bases in between. The CDR3 DNA follows: TGTGCCAGCAGCTCCGGGCCCCGGAGGAACACTGAAGCTTTCTTT. Its translation: CASSSGPRRNTEAFF.

This clone was counted once. V usage is TRBV2 and J usage is TRBJ1-5; TRBD1 agrees at 8 bases. The CDR3 totals 15 residues. The J segment lost 3 bases and the V segment lost 4 bases, leaving 5 bases of the junction unmatched. Germline values: CDR1 SNHLY, CDR2 FYNNEI. CDR3 region: CASSVRQGPNQPQHF. For the CDR3, the DNA is TGTGCCAGCAGTGTCCGACAGGGGCCCAATCAGCCCCAGCATTTT.

The rearrangement uses TRBV18 and TRBJ2-1; no clear D gene. The V gene lost 6 bases and the J gene lost 0 bases, with 9 bases spanning the gap. The CDR3 is 14 residues long. The germline gives CDR1 KGHSH, CDR2 LQKENI. Written as DNA, the CDR3 is TGTGCCAGCTCCCAAGGAAGCTCCTACAATGAGCAGTTCTTC. This encodes CASSQGSSYNEQFF. Looking up the rest from reference TRBV18 and TRBJ2-1 gives the full variable domain: NAGVMQNPRHLVRRRGQEARLRCSPMKGHSHVYWYRQLPEEGLKFMVYLQKENIIDESGMPKERFSAEFPKEGPSILRIQQVVRGDSAAYFCASSQGSSYNEQFFGPGTRLTVL.

The chain carries TRBV7-9 and TRBJ2-1, with a weak D call TRBD1 (6 bases). CDR1 and CDR2 from the germline V gene are SEHNR and FQNEAQ (reference sequence). V lost 5 bases and J lost 12, with 17 bases in between. This CDR3 contains 13 residues. The CDR3 is CASSPFNRALQFF. DNA of the CDR3: TGTGCCAGCAGCCCGTTCAACAGGGCCCTGCAGTTCTTC. The entire variable domain, with the rest obtained from reference TRBV7-9 and TRBJ2-1, is as follows: DTGVSQNPRHKITKRGQNVTFRCDPISEHNRLYWYRQTLGQGPEFLTYFQNEAQLEKSRLLSDRFSAERPKGSFSTLEIQRTEQGDSAMYLCASSPFNRALQFFGPGTRLTVL.

This chain links TRBV7-8 with TRBJ1-4; no definite D call. This CDR3 contains 16 residues. With 0 bases removed from V and 3 bases from J, the gap between germline ends came to 11 bases. Germline CDR1 SGHVS, CDR2 FQNEAQ. The CDR3: CASSLALVGSNEKLFF. The DNA of the CDR3 is TGTGCCAGCAGCTTAGCGCTTGTGGGGTCTAATGAAAAACTGTTTTTT. Supplemented by reference TRBV7-8 and TRBJ1-4, the full variable domain reads GAGVSQSPRYKVAKRGQDVALRCDPISGHVSLFWYQQALGQGPEFLTYFQNEAQLDKSGLPSDRFFAERPEGSVSTLKIQRTQQEDSAVYLCASSLALVGSNEKLFFGSGTQLSVL.

This sequence joins TRBV10-2 and TRBJ2-2; no reliable D call. V lost 0 bases and J 4 bases, leaving 12 bases between the germline ends. CDR1 WSHSY and CDR2 SAAADI come from the germline V gene. The CDR3 runs to 16 residues. CDR3: CASSESWIAFTGELFF. For the CDR3, the DNA is TGCGCCAGCAGTGAGTCCTGGATTGCGTTCACCGGGGAGCTGTTTTTT.

The chain combines TRBV6-4 with TRBJ2-1; 11 bases agree with TRBD2. Germline lookup yields CDR1 MRHNA and CDR2 SNTAGT. Germline trimming cut 5 bases from V and 8 bases from J; bases unmatched to any gene: 11. CDR3 size: 16 residues. DNA of the CDR3: TGTGCCAGCAGTACCAGGTTAGCGGGAGGGGTGGATGAGCAGTTCTTC. Translating it yields CASSTRLAGGVDEQFF.